This TCR beta chain appears in the sequencing data of a study of T cell responses to AZD1222 COVID-19 vaccine. Points from the study as a whole: Reports indicate that nearly half of spike-specific TCRs are directed at unmutated variant regions. The study found Spike-specific TCR breadth and depth rose after two AZD1222 doses. Sampled repertoires all dated from after the peak T cell response. Mapped onto spike, vaccine-associated CD4 TCRs spanned it and were dominant at 160-218 and 743-854.

A note on this clone: Its specificity is not known.

CDR1 and CDR2 (germline): KGHDR, SFDVKD. V lost 4 bases and J lost 5, with 10 bases in between. The CDR3 covers 14 residues. Here immunoSEQ multiplex PCR was the method, and the copy in TCRdb shows in-frame clones only, minus some. The profile covers 90,000 to 120,000 clones, with roughly 87% appearing a single time and approximately 4% taken by the ten largest. The sequence came from an adult in good health. This rearrangement joins TRBV24-1 to TRBJ2-2; weak D call: TRBD1 (7 bases). The sample consisted of peripheral blood, taken on day 0 of AZD1222 vaccination. The CDR3 DNA sequence: TGTGCCACCAGTGAGACAGGGAGGACCGGGGAGCTGTTTTTT. Translated: CATSETGRTGELFF.